One sample yielded the 19 T cell receptor beta chains listed below, sequenced in a study of blood T cell repertoires in COVID-19. Some clones are missing from TCRdb's copy, which holds only in-frame ones; the method was immunoSEQ multiplex PCR. The sample comprises approximately 140,000 clones, about four fifths of which are singletons, and 4.5% to 5.5% rests with the top ten. The sequenced sample consisted of PBMCs or T cells enriched from blood (not recorded which). These receptors originate from a man in his forties with acute COVID-19.

This clone was seen a few times. The J gene is TRBJ1-5, the V gene TRBV18; 8 bases line up with TRBD1. This CDR3 contains 16 residues. J was trimmed by 4 bases and V by 6 bases; bases with no gene match: 11. The V gene's germline CDR1 is KGHSH and CDR2 LQKENI. The CDR3 is CASSSLDRGGNQPQHF. CDR3 bases: TGTGCCAGCTCGTCTTTAGACAGGGGTGGAAATCAGCCCCAGCATTTT.

The chain has TRBV5-8 and TRBJ2-5, with 7 positions matching TRBD1. From germline, CDR1 is SGHTS and CDR2 YDEGEE. The CDR3 sequence is 16 residues long. Trimming took 4 bases from V and 5 from J; bases not matched to a gene: 14. The CDR3 DNA reads as TGTGCCAGCAGCCTGGGGAGACCTTCCAGGGGGGAGACCCAGTACTTC. Translation: CASSLGRPSRGETQYF.

This chain joins TRBV11-2 and TRBJ1-2; 9 positions agree with TRBD1. The CDR3 has 13 residues. CDR1 and CDR2 from the germline V gene are SGHAT and FQNNGV. Germline trimming cut 5 bases from V and 5 bases from J; bases unmatched to any gene: 3. CDR3 in DNA: TGTGCCAGCAGCCAGGACAGGGGATATGGCTACACCTTC. Encoded protein: CASSQDRGYGYTF.

This clone was recorded once. This chain links TRBV5-4 with TRBJ1-2; 12 bases line up with TRBD1. V was clipped by 2 bases and J by 7 bases; unmatched bases: 6. The V gene's germline CDR1 is SGHNT and CDR2 YYREEE (reference sequence). The CDR3 sequence is 15 residues long. The CDR3 DNA reads as TGTGCCAGCAGCTTAAGGGGACAGGGGGCAGGTGGCTACACCTTC. Encoded protein: CASSLRGQGAGGYTF.

The chain is built from TRBV28 and TRBJ1-3; D might be TRBD1 (5 bases). The V gene's germline CDR1 is MDHEN and CDR2 SYDVKM. Deletions cut 3 bases from V and 1 base from J, with 10 bases between. The length of the CDR3 is 15 residues. CDR3 coding DNA: TGTGCCAGCAGTTTTTTCGGGGGGTCTGGAAACACCATATATTTT. It specifies CASSFFGGSGNTIYF.

The chain recombines TRBV1 with TRBJ2-5; TRBD1, the table's D call, was not compared with the DNA. TRBV1 is labeled a pseudogene. This CDR3 is built from 15 residues. For the CDR3, the DNA is TGCACCAGCAGCCTAGAGACAGGGCACCAAGAGACCCAGTACTTC. Its translation is CTSSLETGHQETQYF.

This clone came up a few times. DNA of the CDR3: TGCGCCAGCAGCCACGGTATGACAGGGATCACCTACGAGCAGTACTTC. Its protein product is CASSHGMTGITYEQYF. The chain joins TRBV4-1 to TRBJ2-7, with 7 bases aligning to TRBD1. V lost 3 bases, J lost 2 bases, and 10 bases stayed unmatched. Germline CDR1 MGHRA, CDR2 YSYEKL. The CDR3 is 16 residues long.

The V and J genes are TRBV6-2 or TRBV6-3 and TRBJ2-7, with 8 bases lining up with TRBD2. Germline assignment: CDR1 MNHEY and CDR2 SVGEGT. V dropped 0 bases and J dropped 4; count of bases not matched to a gene: 8. The CDR3 consists of 16 residues. DNA for the CDR3: TGTGCCAGCAGTTACTCTGACGGGAGGGCCAGGTACGAGCAGTACTTC. Translated: CASSYSDGRARYEQYF.

This chain joins TRBV6-2 or TRBV6-3 and TRBJ1-2; 7 bases are shared with TRBD1. The V segment lost 7 bases and the J segment 4 bases; nucleotides outside the gene matches: 9. Looked up from germline, CDR1 is MNHEY and CDR2 is SVGEGT. The CDR3 is 14 amino acids. The CDR3 protein is CASTPGQRIYGYTF. CDR3 DNA sequence: TGTGCCAGCACCCCGGGACAGCGGATCTATGGCTACACCTTC.

The chain employs TRBV5-8 and TRBJ2-2; 7 bases map to TRBD2. This CDR3 has 19 residues. V shed 4 bases, J shed 4 bases, and the junction held 19 bases outside the gene matches. The germline V gene encodes CDR1 SGHTS and CDR2 YDEGEE. CDR3 region: CASSRGWTSGMPGTGELFF. The CDR3 DNA follows: TGTGCCAGCAGCCGGGGGTGGACCAGCGGGATGCCGGGCACCGGGGAGCTGTTTTTT.

V gene TRBV7-9 combines with J gene TRBJ1-5, with D perhaps matching TRBD1 (5 bases). Trimming shortened V by 6 bases and J by 1 base, and 10 bases separated the two germline ends. The CDR3 totals 14 residues. Germline values: CDR1 SEHNR, CDR2 FQNEAQ (reference sequence). The CDR3 nucleotides read TGTGCCAGCAGTTACGACAGCAGCAATCAGCCCCAGCATTTT. It specifies CASSYDSSNQPQHF.

The chain carries TRBV28 and TRBJ2-7; D may be TRBD1 (6 bases). Germline assignment: CDR1 MDHEN and CDR2 SYDVKM. V dropped 8 bases and J dropped 2 bases, with 10 bases sitting between them. The CDR3 covers 12 residues. CDR3: CASGGSTYEQYF. The CDR3 DNA follows: TGTGCCAGCGGGGGCTCAACCTACGAGCAGTACTTC.

V is TRBV7-9 and J is TRBJ2-3; TRBD1 aligns across 7 bases. The germline CDR1 and CDR2 sequences are SEHNR and FQNEAQ (reference sequence). The CDR3 length is 14 residues. The V gene end was trimmed by 8 bases and the J gene end by 1 base; junction bases not matched to a gene: 6. CDR3 region: CASGQGGRTDTQYF. The DNA of the CDR3 is TGTGCCAGCGGCCAAGGGGGCCGCACAGATACGCAGTATTTT.

The rearrangement uses TRBV7-6 and TRBJ2-1; 8 bases align to TRBD2. The CDR3 has 15 amino acids. CDR1 is SGHVS and CDR2 is FNYEAQ in the germline V gene. With V trimmed by 4 bases and J by 2 bases, 4 bases remained unmatched. The CDR3 reads CASSYSGATYNEQFF. CDR3 coding DNA: TGTGCCAGCAGCTATAGCGGGGCCACCTACAATGAGCAGTTCTTC.

The chain combines TRBV5-4 with TRBJ2-7; D is unclear. This CDR3 is built from 13 residues. Germline values: CDR1 SGHNT, CDR2 YYREEE (reference sequence). Trimming removed 0 bases from V and 3 bases from J, with 7 bases in between. The CDR3 region is CASSLDFNYEQYF. The CDR3 DNA sequence: TGTGCCAGCAGCTTGGACTTCAACTACGAGCAGTACTTC.

CDR3: CASSPWSTSQETQYF. For the CDR3, the DNA is TGTGCCAGCAGTCCCTGGTCAACCAGCCAAGAGACCCAGTACTTC. The chain joins TRBV27 to TRBJ2-5; D gene ambiguous. CDR3 length: 15 amino acids. V was pared by 5 bases and J by 1 base, with 14 bases between. Germline values: CDR1 MNHEY, CDR2 SMNVEV (reference sequence).

The V call is TRBV30, the J call TRBJ1-2; D perhaps matches TRBD1 (6 bases). The CDR3 runs 12 residues. The germline V gene has CDR1 GTSNPN and CDR2 SVGIG (reference sequence). The V gene lost 5 bases and the J gene lost 4 bases, with 11 bases spanning the gap. CDR3 sequence reads: CAWGGLSYGYTF. The CDR3 region has the DNA TGTGCCTGGGGGGGGCTGAGCTATGGCTACACCTTC.

This clone was detected only once. The J gene is TRBJ2-1, the V gene TRBV28, with 7 positions matching TRBD2. J lost 2 bases, V lost 3 bases, and 7 bases had no gene match. The CDR3 is 16 amino acids. Germline V CDR1 and CDR2: MDHEN, SYDVKM. CDR3 sequence: CASSFWASGTYNEQFF. In nucleotides, the CDR3 is TGTGCCAGCAGTTTTTGGGCTAGCGGAACCTACAATGAGCAGTTCTTC. Full variable domain (missing parts from reference TRBV28 and TRBJ2-1): DVKVTQSSRYLVKRTGEKVFLECVQDMDHENMFWYRQDPGLGLRLIYFSYDVKMKEKGDIPEGYSVSREKKERFSLILESASTNQTSMYLCASSFWASGTYNEQFFGPGTRLTVL.

CDR3: CASSINRGLLSGANVLTF. The DNA of the CDR3 is TGTGCCAGTAGTATCAACAGGGGCCTCCTCTCTGGGGCCAACGTCCTGACTTTC. The chain joins TRBV19 to TRBJ2-6; 7 nucleotides agree with TRBD1. CDR3 length equals 18 residues. Trimming took 3 bases from V and 0 from J; bases not matched to a gene: 8. CDR1 is LNHDA, CDR2 SQIVND, per germline (reference sequence).